These 14 T cell receptor beta chains were sequenced from one sample in a study of T cells in Graves' hyperthyroidism and ophthalmopathy. TCR beta CDR3 sequences were amplified from RNA transcripts. The TCR CDR3 first-round RT-PCR relied on the HTBI primer set. Each CDR3 protein is one row after TCRdb ran MiXCR on the multiplex PCR reads. The profile shows 560,000 or so distinct CDR3 sequences, just under 20% of them singletons. Sample: blood. Receptors originate from a man in his forties with Graves' ophthalmopathy.

The gene calls are TRBV7-2 and TRBJ2-1; D call uncertain. From germline, CDR1 is SGHTA and CDR2 FQGNSA. The CDR3 loop spans 15 amino acids. The germline V and J ends were trimmed by 1 base and 4 bases, with 11 bases remaining between them. The CDR3 is CASSLDQVGYNEQFF. CDR3 nucleotides: TGTGCCAGCAGCTTAGATCAGGTGGGATACAATGAGCAGTTCTTC.

V usage is TRBV19 and J usage is TRBJ2-4, with a weak D call TRBD1 (6 bases). CDR1 and CDR2 from the germline V gene are LNHDA and SQIVND (reference sequence). This CDR3 region has 15 residues. V lost 3 bases to trimming and J lost 8 bases, with 17 bases between them. CDR3 sequence reads: CASSMDSGRSDIQYF. The CDR3 DNA reads as TGTGCCAGTAGTATGGACAGCGGTCGATCGGACATTCAGTACTTC.

This clonotype was counted ten times or more. The rearrangement joins TRBV18 to TRBJ2-1; the D gene is possibly TRBD1 (6 bases). This CDR3 has 15 amino acids. CDR1 is KGHSH, CDR2 LQKENI, per germline. The V end was cut by 0 bases, the J end by 4 bases, with 10 bases between. CDR3 loop: CASSPPGQQYNEQFF. For the CDR3, the DNA is TGTGCCAGCTCACCACCGGGACAACAATACAATGAGCAGTTCTTC.

The chain carries TRBV6-1 and TRBJ2-2, with TRBD1 matching 11 bases. CDR3 length: 16 residues. CDR1 is MNHNS and CDR2 is SASEGT in the germline V gene. The ends lost 6 bases at V and 4 bases at J; junction bases unmatched: 7. DNA for the CDR3: TGTGCCAGCAGGGGGGGACAGGGGGTTTTCACCGGGGAGCTGTTTTTT. Protein product: CASRGGQGVFTGELFF.

This clonotype was recorded at least ten times. This chain links TRBV2 with TRBJ2-2; D call uncertain. CDR1 SNHLY and CDR2 FYNNEI come from the germline V gene. V lost 8 bases, J lost 2 bases, and 9 bases lay in between. CDR3 size: 13 residues. The DNA for the CDR3 is TGTGCCAGCGGCATCGGAAACACCGGGGAGCTGTTTTTT. It specifies CASGIGNTGELFF.

The V gene is TRBV4-1, the J gene TRBJ1-5; D might be TRBD1 (6 bases). Germline V gene lookup returns CDR1 MGHRA and CDR2 YSYEKL. V shed 1 base and J shed 10 bases, with 11 bases lying between them. The CDR3 totals 13 residues. Written as DNA, the CDR3 is TGCGCCAGCAGCCAAGTAAGGGGGGGTCCCCAGCATTTT. This translates into CASSQVRGGPQHF.

For this clonotype: With a much larger clone just one base away, this may be a read error. Since the CDR3 does not end with the conserved phenylalanine or tryptophan, this likely comes from a read error. The genes are TRBV28 and TRBJ1-1; D is ambiguous. V gave up 4 bases and J gave up 1 base, with 19 bases separating them. CDR1 MDHEN and CDR2 SYDVKM come from the germline V gene. CDR3 size: 17 residues. The DNA for the CDR3 is TGTGCCAGCAGTTCGGCCTTCCGGGTCCCCCAGAACACTGAAGCTTTCCTT. Its translation is CASSSAFRVPQNTEAFL.

The chain carries TRBV6-1 and TRBJ2-5, with 8 bases aligning to TRBD1. The CDR3 runs 13 residues. Germline loops: CDR1 MNHNS, CDR2 SASEGT. Losses at the gene ends were 5 bases for V and 7 bases for J; bases not matched to a gene: 6. CDR3 amino acids: CASSYTGGGTQYF. CDR3 in DNA: TGTGCCAGCAGTTATACAGGGGGAGGGACCCAGTACTTC.

V is TRBV20-1 and J is TRBJ1-2, with D possibly TRBD1 on 5 matching bases. The CDR3 covers 15 residues. V lost 5 bases and J 2 bases, leaving 18 bases between the germline ends. Germline-derived CDR1 and CDR2 are DFQATT and SNEGSKA (reference sequence). In nucleotides, the CDR3 is TGCAGTGCTCCCCCGTGGGCGGAGGGGAACTATGGCTACACCTTC. It translates to CSAPPWAEGNYGYTF.

This clonotype has only a few counts. V usage is TRBV4-3 and J usage is TRBJ2-7; TRBD1 is a possible D gene (5 bases). Germline CDR1 and CDR2: LGHNA and YSLEER. The V end was cut by 0 bases, the J end by 2 bases, with 8 bases between. The CDR3 sequence is 14 residues long. Written as DNA, the CDR3 is TGCGCCAGCAGCCAAGACGACAGAGCCTACGAGCAGTACTTC. Protein sequence: CASSQDDRAYEQYF.

This chain uses TRBV7-9 with TRBJ2-3; unclear D gene. The CDR3 has 15 residues. The germline gives CDR1 SEHNR, CDR2 FQNEAQ (reference sequence). V lost 2 bases, J lost 2 bases, and 11 bases lay in between. CDR3 residues: CASSLSSRYTDTQYF. Here the CDR3 DNA reads TGTGCCAGCAGCTTATCGAGCAGATACACAGATACGCAGTATTTT.

This clonotype was counted only a few times. The chain uses TRBV7-9 and TRBJ1-4; D unclear. In germline, CDR1 is SEHNR, CDR2 FQNEAQ (reference sequence). The CDR3 runs to 16 residues. Deletions cut 3 bases from V and 0 bases from J, with 11 bases between. Here the CDR3 reads CASSLRRTATNEKLFF. In DNA form, the CDR3 reads TGTGCCAGCAGCTTGAGGAGGACCGCAACTAATGAAAAACTGTTTTTT. The whole variable domain, filled in from reference TRBV7-9 and TRBJ1-4, reads DTGVSQNPRHKITKRGQNVTFRCDPISEHNRLYWYRQTLGQGPEFLTYFQNEAQLEKSRLLSDRFSAERPKGSFSTLEIQRTEQGDSAMYLCASSLRRTATNEKLFFGSGTQLSVL.

The chain combines TRBV5-1 with TRBJ2-7; D is possibly TRBD1 (6 bases). V lost 0 bases and J 6 bases, leaving 10 bases between the germline ends. Germline CDR1 is SGHRS and CDR2 is YFSETQ. The CDR3 covers 13 residues. The CDR3: CASSLEAGVEQYF. The CDR3 DNA reads as TGCGCCAGCAGCTTGGAAGCAGGGGTCGAGCAGTACTTC.

The table lists this clonotype with many counts. V and J are TRBV20-1 and TRBJ2-3, with D perhaps assigned TRBD1 or TRBD2 (5 bases each). Germline V CDR1 and CDR2: DFQATT, SNEGSKA (reference sequence). The CDR3 runs to 15 residues. V was pared by 3 bases and J by 5 bases, with 18 bases between. The CDR3 DNA follows: TGCAGTGCTAGTGGGACCAGCACTCCTAGAGATACGCAGTATTTT. Its protein product is CSASGTSTPRDTQYF.